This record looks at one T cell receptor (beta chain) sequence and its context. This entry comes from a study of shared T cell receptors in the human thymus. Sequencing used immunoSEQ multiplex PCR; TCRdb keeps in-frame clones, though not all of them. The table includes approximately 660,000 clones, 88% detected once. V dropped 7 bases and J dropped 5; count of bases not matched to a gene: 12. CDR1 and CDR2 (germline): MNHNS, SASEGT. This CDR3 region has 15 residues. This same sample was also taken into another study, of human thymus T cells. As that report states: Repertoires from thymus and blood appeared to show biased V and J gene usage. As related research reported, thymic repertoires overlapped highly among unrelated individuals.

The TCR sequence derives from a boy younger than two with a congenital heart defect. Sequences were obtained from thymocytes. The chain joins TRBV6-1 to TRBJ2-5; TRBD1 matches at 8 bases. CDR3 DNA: TGTGCCAGCATCCGTAGGACAGGGTGGTTGGAGACCCAGTACTTC. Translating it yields CASIRRTGWLETQYF.